This T cell receptor (beta chain) was identified during a study of blood T cell repertoires in COVID-19. Study at large: Sites across the United States, Italy and Spain contributed samples from acute and convalescent COVID-19.

This clone was observed a single time. This table comes from immunoSEQ multiplex PCR, and its TCRdb copy is limited to in-frame clones, with some not included. The repertoire holds around 260,000 clones, with around 78% as singletons. The CDR3 runs to 13 residues. Trimming at V came to 5 bases and at J to 7 bases, leaving 8 bases not matched to a gene. CDR1 is SNHLY, CDR2 FYNNEI, per germline. The origin of this receptor is a man in his 60s who had recovered from COVID-19. The sample comprised peripheral blood. The V gene is TRBV2, the J gene TRBJ2-7; 7 nucleotides line up with TRBD1. The CDR3 DNA is TGTGCCAGCAGTAGGACAGGCTATGAGGAGCAGTACTTC. Protein sequence: CASSRTGYEEQYF.